These 30 T cell receptor beta chains share one sample of origin, sequenced in a study of CD8 T cells in Susac syndrome. An input of about 0.5 to 1 ug of RNA was subjected to reverse transcription using random hexamers. In TCRdb, the immunoSEQ multiplex PCR reads were re-called with MiXCR into one record per CDR3 protein. In the table there are about 120,000 distinct CDR3 sequences, 96% of which are singletons. The material sequenced was CD4+ T cells from PBMCs. The receptors were sampled from a human donor with Susac syndrome.

The chain uses TRBV28 and TRBJ2-1, with 14 bases aligning to TRBD2. Germline trimming cut 5 bases from V and 4 bases from J; bases unmatched to any gene: 16. The CDR3 contains 20 residues. The germline V gene has CDR1 MDHEN and CDR2 SYDVKM. CDR3 DNA sequence: TGTGCCAGCAGTCGTACAGGGATAGGGACTAGCGGGAGTACGTACAATGAGCAGTTCTTC. It yields the protein CASSRTGIGTSGSTYNEQFF. Using reference TRBV28 and TRBJ2-1 for the parts outside the CDR3, the full variable domain is DVKVTQSSRYLVKRTGEKVFLECVQDMDHENMFWYRQDPGLGLRLIYFSYDVKMKEKGDIPEGYSVSREKKERFSLILESASTNQTSMYLCASSRTGIGTSGSTYNEQFFGPGTRLTVL.

The rearrangement uses TRBV28 and TRBJ1-2; no definite D call. The CDR3 contains 13 residues. Germline CDR1 MDHEN, CDR2 SYDVKM. Trimming stripped 5 bases from V and 2 bases from J, with 9 bases between. In DNA, the CDR3 is TGTGCCAGCAGTACTTTGGGGAACTATGGCTACACCTTC. Translated: CASSTLGNYGYTF.

This chain uses TRBV28 with TRBJ1-2; maybe TRBD1 (6 bases). This CDR3 comprises 18 residues. Per germline, CDR1 MDHEN and CDR2 SYDVKM. V lost 2 bases and J 5 bases, leaving 24 bases between the germline ends. Here the CDR3 reads CASSLARISDSGGYGYTF. CDR3 DNA sequence: TGTGCCAGCAGTTTAGCTAGGATCTCGGACAGCGGGGGATATGGCTACACCTTC.

The CDR3 loop reads CASSFWSNEQFF. The CDR3, as DNA: TGTGCCAGCAGTTTTTGGTCTAATGAGCAGTTCTTC. The chain combines TRBV12-3 or TRBV12-4 with TRBJ2-1; D unresolved. The CDR3 contains 12 residues. V lost 3 bases, J lost 7 bases, and 7 bases lay in between.

The chain has TRBV4-2 and TRBJ2-2; tentatively, D is TRBD2 (6 bases). V was shortened by 1 base and J by 0 bases, with 9 bases between the two germline ends. The germline V gene has CDR1 LGHNA and CDR2 YNFKEQ. The CDR3 extends over 16 amino acids. CDR3 sequence reads: CASSQVASANTGELFF. DNA of the CDR3: TGTGCCAGCAGCCAAGTGGCTAGCGCGAACACCGGGGAGCTGTTTTTT.

V gene TRBV12-3 or TRBV12-4 combines with J gene TRBJ1-4; unclear D gene. The CDR3 runs to 15 residues. The V end was cut by 4 bases, the J end by 2 bases, with 11 bases between. The CDR3 here is CASSSDPQTNEKLFF. Written as DNA, the CDR3 is TGTGCCAGCAGTTCAGACCCTCAGACTAATGAAAAACTGTTTTTT.

The chain links TRBV6-6 to TRBJ1-2; TRBD1 matches at 8 bases. The ends lost 4 bases at V and 8 bases at J; junction bases unmatched: 6. The CDR3 contains 13 residues. Per germline, CDR1 MNHNY and CDR2 SVGAGI (reference sequence). The CDR3: CASSWDRQGGYTF. The CDR3 bases are TGTGCCAGCAGTTGGGACAGGCAAGGAGGCTACACCTTC.

The gene calls are TRBV4-3 and TRBJ2-4; a possible D gene is TRBD1 (6 bases). This CDR3 comprises 14 residues. The V gene's germline CDR1 is LGHNA and CDR2 YSLEER. Trimming removed 0 bases from V and 6 bases from J, with 9 bases in between. CDR3 nucleotide sequence: TGCGCCAGCAGCCAAGATCAGGGGACAAACATTCAGTACTTC. Its translation: CASSQDQGTNIQYF.

The chain employs TRBV20-1 and TRBJ1-5, with 9 bases lining up with TRBD1. CDR1 and CDR2 (germline): DFQATT, SNEGSKA (reference sequence). The length of the CDR3 is 17 residues. Trimming cost V 0 bases and J 6 bases; bases outside gene matches: 12. The CDR3 region is CSARDPGKTGGGQPQHF. CDR3 in DNA: TGCAGTGCTAGAGATCCGGGTAAAACAGGGGGCGGTCAGCCCCAGCATTTT.

The V and J genes are TRBV7-8 and TRBJ2-7, with 7 bases identical to TRBD1. CDR1 SGHVS and CDR2 FQNEAQ come from the germline V gene. The CDR3 totals 12 residues. V dropped 5 bases and J dropped 11; count of bases not matched to a gene: 9. The CDR3 region has the DNA TGTGCCAGCAGCCCCATGCGAGGGGGCAAGTACTTC. Translating it yields CASSPMRGGKYF.

The rearrangement joins TRBV12-3 or TRBV12-4 to TRBJ2-1; TRBD2 agrees at 8 bases. The J segment lost 8 bases and the V segment lost 6 bases, leaving 12 bases of the junction unmatched. This CDR3 comprises 15 residues. CDR3 region: CASREAGDGGYEQFF. CDR3 nucleotide sequence: TGTGCCAGCAGAGAAGCGGGAGATGGTGGATATGAGCAGTTCTTC.

The rearrangement links TRBV10-3 to TRBJ1-3; TRBD1 agrees at 7 bases. The CDR3 contains 14 residues. V gave up 6 bases and J gave up 0 bases; unmatched junction bases: 2. Germline loops: CDR1 ENHRY, CDR2 SYGVKD. CDR3 in amino acids: CAIRTGYSGNTIYF. CDR3 nucleotide sequence: TGTGCCATCAGGACAGGGTACTCTGGAAACACCATATATTTT.

The V and J genes are TRBV11-2 and TRBJ2-6, with D unresolved. Germline CDR1 SGHAT, CDR2 FQNNGV. Trimming stripped 7 bases from V and 2 bases from J, with 9 bases between. CDR3 length: 14 residues. The CDR3 reads CASKLSPGANVLTF. CDR3 DNA: TGTGCCAGCAAACTGTCCCCTGGGGCCAACGTCCTGACTTTC.

This chain uses TRBV4-2 with TRBJ2-3; 7 nucleotides agree with TRBD2. V lost 0 bases to trimming and J lost 7 bases; unmatched junction nucleotides: 10. The germline V gene has CDR1 LGHNA and CDR2 YNFKEQ. CDR3 length: 16 amino acids. In DNA, the CDR3 is TGTGCCAGCAGCCAAGATGGGGCGGGAGAGTCCCATACGCAGTATTTT. As protein: CASSQDGAGESHTQYF.

This chain uses TRBV29-1 with TRBJ2-1; D is unclear. The CDR3 sequence is 16 residues long. V lost 5 bases and J lost 3, with 20 bases in between. CDR1 and CDR2 (germline): SQVTM, ANQGSEA. The CDR3 protein is CSVSAAPRVDYNEQFF. In nucleotides, the CDR3 is TGCAGCGTTTCCGCGGCCCCCCGGGTTGACTACAATGAGCAGTTCTTC.

This chain joins TRBV2 and TRBJ1-1, with D unresolved. V dropped 2 bases and J dropped 3 bases, with 13 bases sitting between them. Germline V gene lookup returns CDR1 SNHLY and CDR2 FYNNEI. This CDR3 spans 15 amino acids. The CDR3, as DNA: TGTGCCAGCAGTGAATTAGGTTTCGGTTACACTGAAGCTTTCTTT. Translation: CASSELGFGYTEAFF. Looking up the rest from reference TRBV2 and TRBJ1-1 gives the full variable domain: EPEVTQTPSHQVTQMGQEVILRCVPISNHLYFYWYRQILGQKVEFLVSFYNNEISEKSEIFDDQFSVERPDGSNFTLKIRSTKLEDSAMYFCASSELGFGYTEAFFGQGTRLTVV.

J is TRBJ1-5 and V is TRBV30; no firm D call. Germline V gene lookup returns CDR1 GTSNPN and CDR2 SVGIG (reference sequence). V dropped 2 bases and J dropped 3 bases, with 5 bases sitting between them. The CDR3 totals 12 residues. CDR3 nucleotide sequence: TGTGCCTGGAGTAGGAACAATCAGCCCCAGCATTTT. As protein: CAWSRNNQPQHF.

The chain links TRBV10-3 to TRBJ1-2; TRBD1 aligns across 11 bases. Losses at the gene ends were 4 bases for V and 3 bases for J; bases not matched to a gene: 1. This CDR3 region has 14 residues. Looked up from germline, CDR1 is ENHRY and CDR2 is SYGVKD. CDR3 residues: CAISGTGGHYGYTF. The CDR3 DNA reads TGTGCCATCAGTGGGACAGGGGGCCACTATGGCTACACCTTC.

The V gene is TRBV27, the J gene TRBJ2-1; D gene unclear. V was shortened by 0 bases and J by 4 bases, with 10 bases between the two germline ends. Germline-derived CDR1 and CDR2 are MNHEY and SMNVEV (reference sequence). This CDR3 is 15 amino acids long. In DNA form, the CDR3 reads TGTGCCAGCAGTTTATCGGCTGGTTGGTACAATGAGCAGTTCTTC. Residues: CASSLSAGWYNEQFF.

The genes are TRBV28 and TRBJ2-1; 12 bases fit TRBD2. CDR1 is MDHEN and CDR2 is SYDVKM in the germline V gene. There are 15 residues in the CDR3. V lost 6 bases, J lost 3 bases, and 3 bases stayed unmatched. CDR3 protein: CASRELAGGYNEQFF. In DNA form, the CDR3 reads TGTGCCAGCAGGGAACTAGCGGGAGGCTACAATGAGCAGTTCTTC.

The genes are TRBV20-1 and TRBJ2-5; D may be TRBD2 (7 bases). The CDR3 spans 13 residues. The V end lost 5 bases, the J end lost 3 bases, and 13 bases lay between the germline ends. Germline-derived CDR1 and CDR2 are DFQATT and SNEGSKA (reference sequence). CDR3 in amino acids: CSALQGGEETQYF. The DNA for the CDR3 is TGCAGTGCTCTACAGGGAGGGGAAGAGACCCAGTACTTC.

This chain uses TRBV20-1 with TRBJ2-7; D possibly uses TRBD1 or TRBD2 (5 bases each). Deletions cut 5 bases from V and 5 bases from J, with 16 bases between. This CDR3 contains 13 residues. Germline CDR1 DFQATT, CDR2 SNEGSKA (reference sequence). The CDR3 protein is CSAPGASLNEQYF. CDR3 in DNA: TGCAGTGCTCCCGGGGCTAGTCTCAACGAGCAGTACTTC.

The V and J genes are TRBV12-3 or TRBV12-4 and TRBJ2-7, with 7 bases fitting TRBD2. Losses at the gene ends were 3 bases for V and 0 bases for J; bases not matched to a gene: 5. This CDR3 has 15 residues. Written as DNA, the CDR3 is TGTGCCAGCAGTTTGGAACTAGCGCCCTCCTACGAGCAGTACTTC. Its translation: CASSLELAPSYEQYF.

V is TRBV3-1 and J is TRBJ2-3, with 7 bases matching TRBD2. CDR1 and CDR2 from the germline V gene are LGHDT and YNNKEL (reference sequence). CDR3 length: 14 residues. With V trimmed by 4 bases and J by 9 bases, 10 bases remained unmatched. The CDR3 bases are TGTGCCAGCAGCCCCCAGGGTAGCGGGTACACGCAGTATTTT. As protein: CASSPQGSGYTQYF.

The V call is TRBV5-6, the J call TRBJ2-7; 7 bases are shared with TRBD2. The germline CDR1 and CDR2 sequences are SGHDT and YYEEEE. The trim removed 0 bases at V and 4 bases at J, leaving 7 bases unmatched. The CDR3 is made up of 15 amino acids. The CDR3 nucleotides read TGTGCCAGCAGCTTGGTCCGGACTAGAACTTACGAGCAGTACTTC. Its protein product is CASSLVRTRTYEQYF.

J is TRBJ2-5 and V is TRBV5-4; tentative D call: TRBD2 (5 bases). The CDR3 length is 13 residues. Germline-derived CDR1 and CDR2 are SGHNT and YYREEE (reference sequence). Trimming left V 4 bases short and J 5 bases short, with 12 bases between. CDR3: CASSPEGWETQYF. The CDR3 nucleotides read TGTGCCAGCAGCCCTGAGGGATGGGAGACCCAGTACTTC.

The rearrangement links TRBV30 to TRBJ2-2; 12 positions match TRBD2. The CDR3 covers 14 residues. Unmatched junction bases numbered 2, after V lost 2 bases and J lost 7 bases. The germline CDR1 and CDR2 sequences are GTSNPN and SVGIG (reference sequence). The CDR3 region has the DNA TGTGCCTGGAGTAAGACTAGCGGGAGCGGGGAGCTGTTTTTT. The encoded protein is CAWSKTSGSGELFF.

The J gene is TRBJ2-1, the V gene TRBV19; D gene ambiguous. The germline gives CDR1 LNHDA, CDR2 SQIVND (reference sequence). The CDR3 loop spans 11 amino acids. Trimming left V 2 bases short and J 5 bases short, with 1 base between. The CDR3 DNA sequence: TGTGCCAGTAGTATACACAATGAGCAGTTCTTC. It specifies CASSIHNEQFF.

In DNA form, the CDR3 reads TGTGCCAGCGGGGGACAGGGGGCGAGCAATCAGCCCCAGCATTTT. Protein sequence: CASGGQGASNQPQHF. The chain recombines TRBV2 with TRBJ1-5; 12 bases align to TRBD1. J gave up 1 base and V 8 bases, and 3 bases lay outside the gene matches. Looked up from germline, CDR1 is SNHLY and CDR2 is FYNNEI. The CDR3 contains 15 residues.

V and J are TRBV7-2 and TRBJ1-2; 8 bases align to TRBD1. The V gene end was trimmed by 1 base and the J gene end by 8 bases; junction bases not matched to a gene: 9. This CDR3 is 15 amino acids long. Germline CDR1 and CDR2: SGHTA and FQGNSA. The CDR3 DNA sequence: TGTGCCAGCAGCTTAGACGGGACAGGACGAGGGGGCTACACCTTC. Amino acids: CASSLDGTGRGGYTF. The full variable domain, rest sourced from reference TRBV7-2 and TRBJ1-2, is GAGVSQSPSNKVTEKGKDVELRCDPISGHTALYWYRQSLGQGLEFLIYFQGNSAPDKSGLPSDRFSAERTGGSVSTLTIQRTQQEDSAVYLCASSLDGTGRGGYTFGSGTRLTVV.